Each of the 15 T cell receptor beta chains below was sequenced from the same sample in a study of cytomegalovirus exposure and HLA in healthy donors. 60 Vbeta and 13 Jbeta primers were used in PCR. Clones were read by immunoSEQ multiplex PCR, and TCRdb kept only the in-frame ones, dropping some. The data contain about 69,000 clones, about 76% of them singletons. Sample: PBMCs. Receptors were obtained from a man younger than 30 in good health and CMV-seronegative.

The rearrangement uses TRBV7-6 and TRBJ2-7; D not certain. CDR1 and CDR2 (germline): SGHVS, FNYEAQ. V was cut by 0 bases and J by 1 base, with 19 bases left in between. This CDR3 is 18 amino acids long. CDR3 DNA sequence: TGTGCCAGCAGCTTAGCGGCAGGTCGTAGGCCCCTTTCCTACGAGCAGTACTTC. Protein product: CASSLAAGRRPLSYEQYF.

This chain joins TRBV19 and TRBJ2-1; 11 bases agree with TRBD1. Trimming removed 4 bases from V and 2 bases from J; junction bases left unmatched: 4. The CDR3 length is 16 residues. Germline CDR1 is LNHDA and CDR2 is SQIVND (reference sequence). CDR3 coding DNA: TGTGCCAGTAGTAGGGACAGGGGGGGAGCCTACAATGAGCAGTTCTTC. Protein product: CASSRDRGGAYNEQFF. The complete variable domain, with remaining parts taken from reference TRBV19 and TRBJ2-1, reads DGGITQSPKYLFRKEGQNVTLSCEQNLNHDAMYWYRQDPGQGLRLIYYSQIVNDFQKGDIAEGYSVSREKKESFPLTVTSAQKNPTAFYLCASSRDRGGAYNEQFFGPGTRLTVL.

The V gene is TRBV29-1, the J gene TRBJ2-3; 10 nucleotides agree with TRBD2. Germline values: CDR1 SQVTM, CDR2 ANQGSEA. The length of the CDR3 is 14 residues. With V trimmed by 5 bases and J by 1 base, 3 bases remained unmatched. As DNA, the CDR3 is TGCAGCGTTAACCTAGCGGGGGGCACAGATACGCAGTATTTT. It is translated as CSVNLAGGTDTQYF.

V and J are TRBV5-1 and TRBJ2-5, with D perhaps TRBD1 (6 bases). This CDR3 is built from 14 residues. Germline V gene lookup returns CDR1 SGHRS and CDR2 YFSETQ. Trimming shortened V by 4 bases and J by 2 bases, and 12 bases separated the two germline ends. CDR3 DNA: TGCGCCAGCAGCCCGGACAGACCTCAAGAGACCCAGTACTTC. Translation gives CASSPDRPQETQYF.

The genes are TRBV29-1 and TRBJ2-5; a weak D match, TRBD2 (5 bases). This CDR3 contains 14 residues. The germline V gene encodes CDR1 SQVTM and CDR2 ANQGSEA. The V end was cut by 2 bases, the J end by 7 bases, with 17 bases between. CDR3 DNA sequence: TGCAGCGTTGAAAGGGTTGAGGGCCCTGCGACCCAGTACTTC. Translated, it gives CSVERVEGPATQYF.

The chain uses TRBV14 and TRBJ2-3; 12 bases fit TRBD2. Losses at the gene ends were 3 bases for V and 1 base for J; bases not matched to a gene: 5. CDR3 length: 17 residues. Germline CDR1 reads SGHDN; CDR2 reads FVKESK. DNA for the CDR3: TGTGCCAGCAGCCATAGGGGACTAGCGGGTCGCACAGATACGCAGTATTTT. Translating gives CASSHRGLAGRTDTQYF.

This clone was detected only a few times. The J gene is TRBJ2-2, the V gene TRBV2, with 10 bases aligning to TRBD2. V lost 6 bases, J lost 0 bases, and 7 bases stayed unmatched. Germline-derived CDR1 and CDR2 are SNHLY and FYNNEI. The CDR3 covers 17 residues. CDR3 loop: CASRRSSGGSNTGELFF. The CDR3 coding sequence is TGTGCCAGCAGGCGGTCTAGCGGGGGCTCGAACACCGGGGAGCTGTTTTTT.

The chain combines TRBV5-1 with TRBJ2-6, with D uncertain. CDR1 and CDR2 (germline): SGHRS, YFSETQ. CDR3 length equals 15 residues. V dropped 4 bases and J dropped 0 bases, with 8 bases sitting between them. Written as DNA, the CDR3 is TGCGCCAGCAGCCAGGAAAGCTCTGGGGCCAACGTCCTGACTTTC. Protein sequence: CASSQESSGANVLTF.

The chain uses TRBV18 and TRBJ2-2; perhaps TRBD1 as D (5 bases). Germline V lookup: CDR1 KGHSH, CDR2 LQKENI. The CDR3 loop spans 15 amino acids. Trimming took 2 bases from V and 1 from J, leaving 8 bases between them. Written as DNA, the CDR3 is TGTGCCAGCTCACCAATGCAGGGGAACACCGGGGAGCTGTTTTTT. Translating it yields CASSPMQGNTGELFF.

This clone was observed a few times. The chain has TRBV6-5 and TRBJ1-1; D may be TRBD1 (6 bases). V was clipped by 6 bases and J by 9 bases, with 17 bases between them. Germline V gene sequence: CDR1 MNHEY, CDR2 SVGAGI. The CDR3 totals 13 residues. This CDR3 reads CASRTPGGAQAFF. The CDR3 DNA reads as TGTGCCAGCAGGACTCCGGGGGGGGCGCAAGCTTTCTTT.

This chain uses TRBV5-5 with TRBJ1-1; D may be TRBD1 (5 bases). The CDR3 spans 13 residues. Trimming pared 7 bases from V and 5 bases from J, leaving 15 bases between. Germline-derived CDR1 and CDR2 are SGHKS and YYEKEE (reference sequence). The CDR3 coding sequence is TGTGCCAGCTCCCTGGAGGGGTGGACTGAAGCTTTCTTT. Translated: CASSLEGWTEAFF.

The chain employs TRBV18 and TRBJ1-1; D remains unclear. In germline, CDR1 is KGHSH, CDR2 LQKENI. Trimming shortened V by 4 bases and J by 2 bases, and 14 bases separated the two germline ends. The CDR3 is 15 residues long. The CDR3, as DNA: TGTGCCAGCTCACGGGAGGTTGGGGAAAACACTGAAGCTTTCTTT. Translating it yields CASSREVGENTEAFF.

This chain connects TRBV28 to TRBJ2-1, with D unclear. Germline V gene lookup returns CDR1 MDHEN and CDR2 SYDVKM. V lost 2 bases to trimming and J lost 3 bases, with 8 bases between them. The CDR3 covers 14 residues. DNA of the CDR3: TGTGCCAGCAGTTTAGTACCAGGCTACAATGAGCAGTTCTTC. Its translation: CASSLVPGYNEQFF.

The chain employs TRBV11-3 and TRBJ1-1; no definite D call. Germline assignment: CDR1 SGHNT and CDR2 YENEEA. The CDR3 consists of 14 residues. V shed 5 bases and J shed 1 base, with 11 bases lying between them. This CDR3 is CASSPTGENTEAFF. The CDR3 DNA follows: TGTGCCAGCAGCCCTACCGGGGAGAACACTGAAGCTTTCTTT.

V is TRBV14 and J is TRBJ1-4; TRBD1 aligns across 7 bases. V was clipped by 3 bases and J by 0 bases; unmatched bases: 7. CDR3 length: 17 amino acids. Per germline, CDR1 SGHDN and CDR2 FVKESK. This CDR3 reads CASSHRQGLATNEKLFF. The DNA of the CDR3 is TGTGCCAGCAGCCACAGACAGGGCCTTGCAACTAATGAAAAACTGTTTTTT.